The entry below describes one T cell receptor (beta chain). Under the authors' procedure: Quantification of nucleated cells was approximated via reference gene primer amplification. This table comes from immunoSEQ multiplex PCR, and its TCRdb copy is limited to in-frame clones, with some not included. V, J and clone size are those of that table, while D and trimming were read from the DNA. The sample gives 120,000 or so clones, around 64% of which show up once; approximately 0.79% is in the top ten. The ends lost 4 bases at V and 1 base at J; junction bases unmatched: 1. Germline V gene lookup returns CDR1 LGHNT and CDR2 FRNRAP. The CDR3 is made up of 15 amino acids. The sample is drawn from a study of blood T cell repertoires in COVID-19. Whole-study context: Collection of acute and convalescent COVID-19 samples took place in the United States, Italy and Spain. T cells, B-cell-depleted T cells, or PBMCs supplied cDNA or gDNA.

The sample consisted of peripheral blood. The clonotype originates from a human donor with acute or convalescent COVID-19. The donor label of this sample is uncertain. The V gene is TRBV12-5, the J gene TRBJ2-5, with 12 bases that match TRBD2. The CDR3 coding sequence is TGTGCTAGTGGTTCTAGCGGGGGGGCCCAAGAGACCCAGTACTTC. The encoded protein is CASGSSGGAQETQYF.